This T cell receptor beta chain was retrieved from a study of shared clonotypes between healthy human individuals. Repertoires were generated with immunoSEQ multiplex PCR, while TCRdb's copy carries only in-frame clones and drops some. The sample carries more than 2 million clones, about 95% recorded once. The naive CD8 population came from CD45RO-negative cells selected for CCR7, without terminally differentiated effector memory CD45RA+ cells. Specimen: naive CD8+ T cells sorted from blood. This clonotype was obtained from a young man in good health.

CDR3 nucleotide sequence: TGTGCCAGCAGTACCCGGACAGGGGACCACGAGCAGTACTTC. Amino acids: CASSTRTGDHEQYF. This sequence joins TRBV27 and TRBJ2-7; 9 positions match TRBD1. Unmatched junction bases numbered 7, after V lost 5 bases and J lost 5 bases. This CDR3 is built from 14 residues. Germline V gene data show CDR1 as MNHEY and CDR2 as SMNVEV (reference sequence).